Here is one TCR beta chain with its context. The CDR3 covers 14 residues. CDR1 and CDR2 (germline): SQVTM, ANQGSEA. Unmatched junction bases numbered 13, after V lost 5 bases and J lost 9 bases. These data come from a study of blood T cell repertoires in COVID-19. The overall study: Sites across the United States, Italy and Spain contributed samples from acute and convalescent COVID-19. PBMCs, B-cell-depleted T cells, or T cells provided the cDNA or gDNA that made up the material.

In the original analysis: Nucleated cell number was recorded as an estimate derived from reference gene primer amplification. The repertoire was sequenced with immunoSEQ multiplex PCR; TCRdb's copy has only in-frame clones and lacks some. The D gene and trimming were derived from the DNA, and the V and J assignments and clone size from that table. The sample consists of some 54,000 clones, more than 90% of them appearing once. The receptor was isolated from a man in his 60s with acute or convalescent COVID-19. Sequencing was carried out using peripheral blood. The chain recombines TRBV29-1 with TRBJ2-1; 7 bases fit TRBD2. DNA for the CDR3: TGCAGCGTTTACCGGGACTATGGTATTAGTGAGCAGTTCTTC. Its protein product is CSVYRDYGISEQFF.